Included here is one TCR beta chain sequence, with context. No antigen is known for it. Only in-frame clones appear in the TCRdb table, and some are missing; sequencing was by immunoSEQ multiplex PCR. The table shows more than 65,000 clones, with approximately 88% occurring only once. The CDR3 is 14 amino acids. The germline V and J ends were trimmed by 10 bases and 7 bases, with 20 bases remaining between them. Germline-derived CDR1 and CDR2 are MDHEN and SYDVKM. The data belong to a study of graft-versus-host responses after intestinal transplantation. General study results and limits: Within allografts, high graft-versus-host to host-versus-graft clonal ratios were seen among patients with graft-donor T cell macrochimerism.

Sample: unstimulated CD4+ T cells sorted from spleen or lymph node cells, taken before intestinal transplant. The gene calls are TRBV28 and TRBJ1-3; no reliable D call. The sequence derives from a human donor who received an intestinal transplant. The CDR3 here is CATLQLSSINTIYF. The CDR3 nucleotides are TGTGCCACCCTACAGCTTTCCTCCATCAACACCATATATTTT.